This entry lists 30 T cell receptor beta chains sequenced from one sample in a study of blood T cell repertoires in COVID-19. The method was immunoSEQ multiplex PCR; TCRdb's version includes in-frame clones alone and lacks a portion of them. The sample lists about 140,000 clones, about 80% seen once, with more than 40% in the top ten. The specimen was peripheral blood. These receptors came from a human donor in a cohort sampled during active COVID-19.

The chain uses TRBV7-2 and TRBJ1-4, with no clear D. Trimming took off 5 bases at V and 0 bases at J, with 7 bases between the two ends. The CDR3 runs to 14 residues. Germline CDR1 reads SGHTA; CDR2 reads FQGNSA. Here the CDR3 reads CASSLIATNEKLFF. Written as DNA, the CDR3 is TGTGCCAGCAGCCTAATCGCAACTAATGAAAAACTGTTTTTT.

This rearrangement joins TRBV4-2 to TRBJ2-7, with D possibly TRBD2 on 6 matching bases. V was trimmed by 0 bases and J by 0 bases, leaving 15 bases between them. Germline V CDR1 and CDR2: LGHNA, YNFKEQ. The CDR3 consists of 17 residues. CDR3 in DNA: TGTGCCAGCAGCCAAGAGAGCGCCGGGGGATACTCCTACGAGCAGTACTTC. Translated: CASSQESAGGYSYEQYF.

The chain carries TRBV29-1 and TRBJ2-2, with a weak D call TRBD1 (6 bases). Germline V gene lookup returns CDR1 SQVTM and CDR2 ANQGSEA. Trimming cost V 4 bases and J 6 bases, with 6 bases left between them. The CDR3 covers 11 residues. The chain's CDR3 is CSVAGAGELFF. CDR3 bases: TGCAGCGTTGCAGGGGCCGGGGAGCTGTTTTTT.

The chain is built from TRBV19 and TRBJ2-7; D perhaps matches TRBD2 (6 bases). V was trimmed by 7 bases and J by 3 bases, leaving 7 bases between them. Germline CDR1 is LNHDA and CDR2 is SQIVND (reference sequence). The CDR3 extends over 11 amino acids. This CDR3 is CASKAGYEQYV. The CDR3 DNA reads as TGTGCCAGTAAAGCGGGCTACGAGCAGTACGTC.

The chain is built from TRBV6-6 and TRBJ2-7; D may be TRBD1 (5 bases). This CDR3 has 13 residues. Between the trimmed V and J ends, which lost 2 bases and 2 bases, there was a span of 7 bases. Germline V CDR1 and CDR2: MNHNY, SVGAGI (reference sequence). CDR3 sequence (DNA): TGTGCCAGCAGTTACGACAGAACCTACGAGCAGTACGTC. Translating it yields CASSYDRTYEQYV.

V is TRBV5-1 and J is TRBJ2-5; 11 bases are a match to TRBD2. CDR3 length equals 16 residues. Germline values: CDR1 SGHRS, CDR2 YFSETQ. V shed 4 bases and J 1 base; nucleotides not matched to a gene: 6. The CDR3 bases are TGCGCCAGCAGCCCTACACTAGCGGGGGCCCAAGAGACCCAGTACTTC. The encoded protein is CASSPTLAGAQETQYF.

The chain couples TRBV7-3 to TRBJ2-2, with 7 bases that match TRBD2. V shed 8 bases and J 0 bases; nucleotides not matched to a gene: 3. The CDR3 is 14 residues long. The germline V gene has CDR1 SGHTA and CDR2 FQGTGA. CDR3 residues: CASFGLANTGELFF. For the CDR3, the DNA is TGTGCCAGCTTTGGACTAGCGAACACCGGGGAGCTGTTTTTT. Supplemented by reference TRBV7-3 and TRBJ2-2, the full variable domain reads GAGVSQTPSNKVTEKGKYVELRCDPISGHTALYWYRQSLGQGPEFLIYFQGTGAADDSGLPNDRFFAVRPEGSVSTLKIQRTERGDSAVYLCASFGLANTGELFFGEGSRLTVL.

The chain joins TRBV7-9 to TRBJ1-2; a weak D match, TRBD1 (5 bases). V lost 3 bases to trimming and J lost 2 bases, with 10 bases between them. Germline CDR1 SEHNR, CDR2 FQNEAQ (reference sequence). This CDR3 region has 14 residues. The chain's CDR3 is CASSFGGANYGYTF. CDR3 nucleotides: TGTGCCAGCAGCTTCGGTGGGGCCAACTATGGCTACACCTTC. Full variable domain (outside the CDR3, taken from reference TRBV7-9 and TRBJ1-2): DTGVSQNPRHKITKRGQNVTFRCDPISEHNRLYWYRQTLGQGPEFLTYFQNEAQLEKSRLLSDRFSAERPKGSFSTLEIQRTEQGDSAMYLCASSFGGANYGYTFGSGTRLTVV.

The chain links TRBV7-2 to TRBJ1-2; 7 bases are a match to TRBD1. CDR1 SGHTA and CDR2 FQGNSA come from the germline V gene. The trim removed 2 bases at V and 2 bases at J, leaving 2 bases unmatched. The CDR3 runs to 14 residues. The CDR3 loop reads CASSLTGANYGYTF. As DNA, the CDR3 is TGTGCCAGCAGCTTAACAGGGGCAAACTATGGCTACACCTTC.

V and J are TRBV19 and TRBJ1-1; no clear D gene. The CDR3 runs to 14 residues. Germline CDR1 LNHDA, CDR2 SQIVND (reference sequence). The V end was cut by 10 bases, the J end by 2 bases, with 17 bases between. CDR3 amino acids: CATKDSGFNTEAFF. DNA for the CDR3: TGTGCCACCAAGGACTCAGGCTTTAACACTGAAGCTTTCTTT.

V usage is TRBV6-1 and J usage is TRBJ2-7, with D perhaps matching TRBD1 (5 bases). Germline CDR1 reads MNHNS; CDR2 reads SASEGT. V was shortened by 7 bases and J by 2 bases, with 12 bases between the two germline ends. This CDR3 has 13 residues. This CDR3 is CASTVSGTYEQYF. The CDR3 DNA reads TGTGCCAGCACCGTATCAGGGACCTACGAGCAGTACTTC.

This chain joins TRBV19 and TRBJ1-1; TRBD1 matches at 7 bases. This CDR3 contains 14 residues. Trimming took 2 bases from V and 10 from J; bases not matched to a gene: 10. The V gene's germline CDR1 is LNHDA and CDR2 SQIVND (reference sequence). The CDR3 sequence is CASSISGQAQGAFF. CDR3 DNA: TGTGCCAGTAGTATAAGCGGACAGGCCCAGGGAGCTTTCTTT.

The chain has TRBV13 and TRBJ1-1; 10 bases are shared with TRBD1. The CDR3 has 14 residues. Germline lookup yields CDR1 PRHDT and CDR2 FYEKMQ (reference sequence). Germline trimming cut 4 bases from V and 8 bases from J; bases unmatched to any gene: 7. Here the CDR3 DNA reads TGTGCCAGCAGCTCCCGGGACAGGGGAAGGGAAGCTTTCTTT. Translation: CASSSRDRGREAFF.

This chain joins TRBV30 and TRBJ2-1, with D possibly TRBD2 on 6 matching bases. This CDR3 has 14 residues. The V end lost 0 bases, the J end lost 4 bases, and 10 bases lay between the germline ends. Germline assignment: CDR1 GTSNPN and CDR2 SVGIG (reference sequence). Here the CDR3 reads CAWSVLSGYNEQFF. CDR3 coding DNA: TGTGCCTGGAGTGTTCTTAGCGGTTACAATGAGCAGTTCTTC.

This clone was found once. The same CDR3 arises from other DNA sequences in this sample as well. The rearrangement links TRBV19 to TRBJ2-1; maybe TRBD1 (6 bases). The germline gives CDR1 LNHDA, CDR2 SQIVND (reference sequence). The CDR3 has 14 amino acids. Trimming cost V 7 bases and J 0 bases, with 10 bases left between them. CDR3 coding DNA: TGTGCCAGTAAAAGAGGGGGCTCCTACAATGAGCAGTTCTTC. This codes for CASKRGGSYNEQFF.

The genes are TRBV5-1 and TRBJ2-4, with 8 bases that match TRBD1. Germline-derived CDR1 and CDR2 are SGHRS and YFSETQ. The CDR3 spans 16 residues. J was trimmed by 6 bases and V by 1 base; bases with no gene match: 9. Written as DNA, the CDR3 is TGCGCCAGCAGCTTGCAACCCAGGGGGCTGGGAAACATTCAGTACTTC. It codes for CASSLQPRGLGNIQYF.

This sequence joins TRBV7-2 and TRBJ2-3, with D uncertain. The CDR3 runs 13 residues. The V and J ends lost 0 bases and 10 bases respectively, with 11 bases between them. CDR1 is SGHTA, CDR2 FQGNSA, per germline. As DNA, the CDR3 is TGTGCCAGCAGCTTAGCCCTCTCGCCGGCGCAGTATTTT. This translates into CASSLALSPAQYF.

This clone was recorded a few times. CDR3 coding DNA: TGTGCCAGCAGTATAACGGGAAACACCGGGGAGCTGTTTTTT. Protein: CASSITGNTGELFF. J is TRBJ2-2 and V is TRBV6-5, with D perhaps TRBD2 (5 bases). Germline CDR1 is MNHEY and CDR2 is SVGAGI. V lost 5 bases, J lost 2 bases, and 9 bases lay in between. The length of the CDR3 is 14 residues.

The chain employs TRBV12-3 or TRBV12-4 and TRBJ1-2, with a weak D call TRBD1 (6 bases). This CDR3 spans 13 amino acids. The V gene lost 3 bases and the J gene lost 3 bases, with 8 bases spanning the gap. The CDR3 coding sequence is TGTGCCAGCAGTTTCGGACAGCACTATGGCTACACCTTC. This sequence encodes CASSFGQHYGYTF.

The rearrangement uses TRBV12-3 or TRBV12-4 and TRBJ1-3; a weak D match, TRBD1 (5 bases). Trimming removed 6 bases from V and 3 bases from J, with 9 bases in between. This CDR3 spans 13 amino acids. For the CDR3, the DNA is TGTGCCAGCAGGCTGACAGATGGAAACACCATATATTTT. Amino acids: CASRLTDGNTIYF.

The chain joins TRBV7-2 to TRBJ1-1; D not resolved. V lost 5 bases and J 3 bases, leaving 13 bases between the germline ends. From germline, CDR1 is SGHTA and CDR2 FQGNSA. The CDR3 covers 14 residues. The DNA of the CDR3 is TGTGCCAGCAGCCTATTTACGGAGGACACTGAAGCTTTCTTT. The encoded protein is CASSLFTEDTEAFF.

This chain connects TRBV18 to TRBJ2-1; TRBD1 matches 7 bases. CDR3 size: 14 residues. V gave up 5 bases and J gave up 6 bases; unmatched junction bases: 7. Germline V gives CDR1 KGHSH, CDR2 LQKENI. The CDR3 nucleotides read TGTGCCAGCTCAACGGACAGGTCTAGCAATGAGCAGTTCTTC. The encoded protein is CASSTDRSSNEQFF.

This clone was recorded only once. Written as DNA, the CDR3 is TGTGCCAGCAGCTTAAACGACAGGGGCGGCTACACCTTC. This codes for CASSLNDRGGYTF. The chain has TRBV11-2 and TRBJ1-2; 8 positions match TRBD1. Germline V gene sequence: CDR1 SGHAT, CDR2 FQNNGV. After removal of 2 bases from V and 8 bases from J, the junction contained 4 bases not matched to a gene. CDR3 size: 13 residues.

This clone was counted a few times. The chain uses TRBV18 and TRBJ1-6; D unclear. V lost 0 bases and J lost 5, with 2 bases in between. This CDR3 is built from 13 residues. Germline CDR1 reads KGHSH; CDR2 reads LQKENI. The CDR3 reads CASSPPNNSPLHF. The CDR3 nucleotides read TGTGCCAGCTCACCACCTAATAATTCACCCCTCCACTTT.

The chain couples TRBV6-2 or TRBV6-3 to TRBJ1-5; D ambiguous. The germline gives CDR1 MNHEY, CDR2 SVGEGT. V was cut by 0 bases and J by 4 bases, with 13 bases left in between. The CDR3 is made up of 16 amino acids. The CDR3 region is CASSYSGGSRNQPQHF. CDR3 coding DNA: TGTGCCAGCAGTTACTCAGGAGGGTCGAGAAATCAGCCCCAGCATTTT.

V is TRBV5-4 and J is TRBJ2-1; 9 bases line up with TRBD2. V shed 0 bases, J shed 8 bases, and the junction held 12 bases outside the gene matches. The CDR3 covers 17 residues. CDR1 is SGHNT, CDR2 YYREEE, per germline (reference sequence). CDR3 in DNA: TGTGCCAGCAGCTTGGTCATCGTGCGGGGGGGCCGGGATGAGCAGTTCTTC. Protein product: CASSLVIVRGGRDEQFF.

CDR3: CASSQGVSNQPQHF. The CDR3 nucleotides are TGTGCCAGCAGCCAAGGAGTTAGCAATCAGCCCCAGCATTTT. The chain has TRBV3-1 (or the pseudogene TRBV3-2) and TRBJ1-5; no reliable D call. Between the trimmed V and J ends, which lost 1 base and 0 bases, there was a span of 4 bases. This CDR3 spans 14 amino acids. CDR1 and CDR2 from the germline V gene are LGHDT and YNNKEL (reference sequence).

The chain uses TRBV6-5 and TRBJ1-2, with D possibly matching TRBD1 (6 bases). CDR3 size: 14 residues. V gave up 6 bases and J gave up 2 bases, with 13 bases separating them. CDR1 is MNHEY, CDR2 SVGAGI, per germline. CDR3 loop: CASRRPGANYGYTF. Written as DNA, the CDR3 is TGTGCCAGCAGGAGACCAGGGGCCAACTATGGCTACACCTTC.

This clone was picked up a small number of times. The chain recombines TRBV7-2 with TRBJ1-2, with D perhaps matching TRBD1 (6 bases). V was cut by 5 bases and J by 4 bases, with 14 bases left in between. Per the germline V gene, CDR1 is SGHTA and CDR2 is FQGNSA. The CDR3 is made up of 14 amino acids. CDR3 sequence reads: CASSITGQSYGYTF. DNA of the CDR3: TGTGCCAGCAGCATTACAGGACAGTCCTATGGCTACACCTTC.

In its sample, this clone was seen once. This chain uses TRBV18 with TRBJ2-7, with TRBD2 identical over 9 bases. TRBJ2-1 explains the end of the DNA better; the J call may be wrong. This CDR3 has 17 amino acids. Germline V gene lookup returns CDR1 KGHSH and CDR2 LQKENI. The CDR3 coding sequence is TGTGCCAGCTCACCACCAAAATCCGGGACTAGCAGCAATGAGCAGTTCTTC. Its translation is CASSPPKSGTSSNEQFF.